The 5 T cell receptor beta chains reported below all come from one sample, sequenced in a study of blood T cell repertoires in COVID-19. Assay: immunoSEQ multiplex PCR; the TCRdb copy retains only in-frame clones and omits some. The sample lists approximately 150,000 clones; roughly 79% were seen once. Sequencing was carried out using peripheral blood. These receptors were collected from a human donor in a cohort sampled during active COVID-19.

CDR3 DNA: TGTGCCAGCAGTTTTCGGGAAAACACTGAAGCTTTCTTT. Amino acids: CASSFRENTEAFF. This chain connects TRBV12-3 or TRBV12-4 to TRBJ1-1, with D unresolved. V lost 3 bases to trimming and J lost 2 bases, with 7 bases between them. The CDR3 sequence is 13 residues long.

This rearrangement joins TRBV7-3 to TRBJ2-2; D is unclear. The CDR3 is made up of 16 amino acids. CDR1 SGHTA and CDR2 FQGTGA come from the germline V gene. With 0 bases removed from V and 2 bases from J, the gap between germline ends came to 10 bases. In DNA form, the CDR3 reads TGTGCCAGCAGCTTAACAAGAGACATAAACACCGGGGAGCTGTTTTTT. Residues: CASSLTRDINTGELFF. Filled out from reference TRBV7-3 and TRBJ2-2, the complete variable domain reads GAGVSQTPSNKVTEKGKYVELRCDPISGHTALYWYRQSLGQGPEFLIYFQGTGAADDSGLPNDRFFAVRPEGSVSTLKIQRTERGDSAVYLCASSLTRDINTGELFFGEGSRLTVL.

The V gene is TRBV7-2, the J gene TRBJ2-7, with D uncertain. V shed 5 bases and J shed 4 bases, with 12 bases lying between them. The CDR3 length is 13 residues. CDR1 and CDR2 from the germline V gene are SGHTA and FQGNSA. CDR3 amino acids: CASSMAAVYEQYF. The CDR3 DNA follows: TGTGCCAGCAGCATGGCGGCGGTTTACGAGCAGTACTTC.

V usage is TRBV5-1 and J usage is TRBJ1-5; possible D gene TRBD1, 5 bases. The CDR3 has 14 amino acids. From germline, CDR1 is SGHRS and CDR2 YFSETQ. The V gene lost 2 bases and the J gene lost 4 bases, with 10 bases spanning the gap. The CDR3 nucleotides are TGCGCCAGCAGCTTTGGGGGGGTGAATCAGCCCCAGCATTTT. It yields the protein CASSFGGVNQPQHF. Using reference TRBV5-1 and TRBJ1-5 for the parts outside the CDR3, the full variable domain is KAGVTQTPRYLIKTRGQQVTLSCSPISGHRSVSWYQQTPGQGLQFLFEYFSETQRNKGNFPGRFSGRQFSNSRSEMNVSTLELGDSALYLCASSFGGVNQPQHFGDGTRLSIL.

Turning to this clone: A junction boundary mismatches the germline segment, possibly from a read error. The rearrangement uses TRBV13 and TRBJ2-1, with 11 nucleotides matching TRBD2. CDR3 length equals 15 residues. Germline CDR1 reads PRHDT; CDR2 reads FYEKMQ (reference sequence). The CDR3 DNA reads TGTGCCAGCAGCAGTAGCGGGAGGGCCTACCATGAGCAGTTCTTC. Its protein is CASSSSGRAYHEQFF.